This TCR beta chain was captured in a study of T cells in narcolepsy (dated by TCRdb to the late 2010s). About the investigation overall: Patients with narcolepsy type 1 or type 2 (NT1, NT2) and healthy control donors were enrolled in the study. The study used TCR Vbeta sequencing to track clonotypes in blood and CSF while looking for autoreactive T cells in narcolepsy patients that target self-antigens of hypocretin neurons (hypocretin, TRIB2). The paper's findings and limits, for the study overall: Numbers of sequenced blood memory CD4+ clonotypes were comparable, averaging about 40,000 in patients and 33,354 in controls. Some blood memory CD4+ repertoires from patients and controls contained no sequences matching autoreactive T cell clones. According to the report, autoreactive clonotypes were detected serially in the blood of the same patients and of different patients, but not in healthy controls. Plots comparing CSF and blood CD4+ T cell clonotypes from the same patient highlighted HCRT-specific and TRIB2-specific autoreactive clonotypes.

The method was the immunoSEQ multiplex PCR assay. TCRdb mirrors the immuneACCESS table, restricted to in-frame sequences. Some clones are absent from its copies; in checked studies, under half trace to an unresolved V gene, and the reason for the others is unknown. Present in this sample are fewer than 25,000 clones, approximately 82% of which were seen just once. The ten largest clonotypes hold around 4% of the sample. Including cysteine and phenylalanine, the CDR3 has 14 amino acids. Just CDR3 DNA is preserved here, 42 bases in frame from base 1. The junction carries 13 bases between V and J, which are trimmed by 7 bases and 0 bases respectively. The germline V gene specifies SGHAT as CDR1 and FQNNGV as CDR2. Comment on this clone: Its target antigen remains unknown. Per-nucleotide qualities are absent, and no much larger clonotype sits a single base away.

Memory CD4+ T cells were sorted ex vivo from peripheral blood of narcolepsy patients and healthy controls for TCR Vbeta sequencing. The source of this sequence is a human donor in good health. The V gene is TRBV11-2 and the J gene is TRBJ2-7; TRBD1 is possibly the D segment (5 matching bases). Source material: memory (CD45RA-) CD4+ T cells from blood. The cell subset or site label, as the study defines it: memory T cells sorted ex vivo from peripheral blood. The CDR3 sequence is CASTQDTFSYEQYF. The nucleotide sequence reads TGTGCCAGCACTCAGGACACCTTCTCCTACGAGCAGTACTTC.